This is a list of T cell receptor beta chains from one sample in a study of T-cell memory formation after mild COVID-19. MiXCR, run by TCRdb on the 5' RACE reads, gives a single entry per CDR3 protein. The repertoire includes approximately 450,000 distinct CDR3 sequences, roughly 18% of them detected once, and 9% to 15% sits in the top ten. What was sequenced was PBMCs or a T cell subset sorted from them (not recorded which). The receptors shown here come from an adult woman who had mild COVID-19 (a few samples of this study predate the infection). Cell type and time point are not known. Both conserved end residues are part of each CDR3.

CASSQATGYEQYF,TRBJ2-7,TRBV3-1
CSLGFLHEQFF,TRBJ2-1,TRBV20-1
CSVRQGSNTEAFF,TRBJ1-1,TRBV29-1
CASSLSQGLLYEQYF,TRBJ2-7,TRBV12-3/TRBV12-4
CATSAGTGRGYTF,TRBJ1-2,TRBV24-1
CATRHGTSGNNEQFF,TRBJ2-1,TRBV24-1
CAISDPGRDYEQYF,TRBJ2-7,TRBV10-3
CASSFDLLKGLLTDTQYF,TRBJ2-3,TRBV11-2
CASRKGQNSDTQYF,TRBJ2-3,TRBV12-3/TRBV12-4
CASSPLGGRYYEQYF,TRBJ2-7,TRBV7-2
CASSQERLPADTYEQYF,TRBJ2-7,TRBV4-1
CASSLSGDTHNEQFF,TRBJ2-1,TRBV7-8
CASSTGTSGSAGELFF,TRBJ2-2,TRBV6-1
CASSVAVGGQETQYF,TRBJ2-5,TRBV9
CASSRARTGTEAFF,TRBJ1-1,TRBV3-1